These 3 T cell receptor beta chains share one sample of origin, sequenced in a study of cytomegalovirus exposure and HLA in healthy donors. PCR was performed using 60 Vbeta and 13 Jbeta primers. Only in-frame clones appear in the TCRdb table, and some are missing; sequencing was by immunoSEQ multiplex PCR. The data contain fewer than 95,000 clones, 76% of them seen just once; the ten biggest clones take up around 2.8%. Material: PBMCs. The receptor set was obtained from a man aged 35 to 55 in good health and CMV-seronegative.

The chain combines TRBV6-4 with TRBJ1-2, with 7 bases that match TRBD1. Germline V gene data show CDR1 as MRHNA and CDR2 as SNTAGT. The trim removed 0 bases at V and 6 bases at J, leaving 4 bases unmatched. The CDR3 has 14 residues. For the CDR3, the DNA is TGTGCCAGCAGTGACTCGGGCAGGGGGAATGGCTACACCTTC. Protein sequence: CASSDSGRGNGYTF.

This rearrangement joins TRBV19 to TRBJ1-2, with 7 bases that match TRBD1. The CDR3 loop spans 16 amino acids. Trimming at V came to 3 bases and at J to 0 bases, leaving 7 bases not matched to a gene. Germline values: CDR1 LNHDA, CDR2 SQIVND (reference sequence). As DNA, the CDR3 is TGTGCCAGTAGTATTCAGGGGGTACTGTCTAACTATGGCTACACCTTC. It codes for CASSIQGVLSNYGYTF.

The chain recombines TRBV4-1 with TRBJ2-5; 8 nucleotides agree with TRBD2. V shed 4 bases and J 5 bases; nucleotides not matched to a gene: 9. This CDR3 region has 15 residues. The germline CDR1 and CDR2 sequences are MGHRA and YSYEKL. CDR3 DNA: TGCGCCAGCAGCCGTAGCGGGATCTTAGTGGAGACCCAGTACTTC. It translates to CASSRSGILVETQYF.